This section outlines one T cell receptor beta chain sequence together with its context. Its antigen is not known. Deletions cut 5 bases from V and 3 bases from J, with 22 bases between. The CDR3 is 17 residues long. CDR1 and CDR2 from the germline V gene are MNHEY and SVGEGT. These data are taken from a study of tumor-infiltrating lymphocytes in primary liver carcinoma. Study results and caveats: A fraction of only about 7.5-24% of top clones appeared in all five tumor regions.

Using a constant-region primer together with ProtoScript II reverse transcriptase, TCR beta cDNA was made from around 500 ng of total RNA. It was through three nested multiplex PCR rounds of slightly modified ARM-PCR that TCR beta libraries arose. The opening two PCR rounds, ten to eleven cycles each, paired TRBV1-TRBV30 forward primers with a C-beta reverse primer. One entry per CDR3 protein results from TCRdb running MiXCR on the multiplex PCR reads. The data hold 100,000 or so distinct CDR3 sequences, with roughly 80% observed a single time. Without any cell sorting, roughly 20-32 mg of bulk tissue yielded co-extracted RNA and DNA. Viable tumor cell content exceeded 85% in every tumor sample.

The chain uses TRBV6-2 or TRBV6-3 and TRBJ2-5, with D perhaps TRBD2 (5 bases). The receptor was derived from a man aged 40-55 years with primary liver carcinoma and hepatitis B virus infection. The sequencing sample was made of liver tumor tissue from sampling region 3. Indicated subset: tumor region T3, left-lateral pole. The CDR3 protein is CASSLSIVGDQKETQYF. The CDR3 bases are TGTGCCAGCAGTCTCTCTATAGTGGGAGACCAAAAAGAGACCCAGTACTTC.